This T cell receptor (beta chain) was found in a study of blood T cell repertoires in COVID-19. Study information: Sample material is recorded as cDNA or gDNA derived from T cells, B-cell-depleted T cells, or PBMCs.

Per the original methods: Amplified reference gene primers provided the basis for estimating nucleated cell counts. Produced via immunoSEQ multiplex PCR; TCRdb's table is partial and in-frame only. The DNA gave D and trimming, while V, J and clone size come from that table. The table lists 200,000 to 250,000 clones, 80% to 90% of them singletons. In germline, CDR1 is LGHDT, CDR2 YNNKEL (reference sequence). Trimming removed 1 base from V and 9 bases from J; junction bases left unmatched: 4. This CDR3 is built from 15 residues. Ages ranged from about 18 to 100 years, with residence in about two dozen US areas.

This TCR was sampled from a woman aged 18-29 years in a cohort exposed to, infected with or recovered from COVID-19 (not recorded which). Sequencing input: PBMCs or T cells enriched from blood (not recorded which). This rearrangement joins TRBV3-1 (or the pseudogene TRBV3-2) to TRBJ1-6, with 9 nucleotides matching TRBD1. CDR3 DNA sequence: TGTGCCAGCAGCCAAGCCGGACAGGGGTTTTCACCCCTCCACTTT. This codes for CASSQAGQGFSPLHF.